The entry that follows covers one T cell receptor beta chain sequence. Using immunoSEQ multiplex PCR, the repertoire was profiled, and TCRdb retains in-frame clones only, with some absent. Of some 350,000 clones in the sample, about 89% were seen once. This entry belongs to a study of blood T cell repertoires in COVID-19. This CDR3 is 13 amino acids long. V was pared by 6 bases and J by 2 bases, with 8 bases between. The germline V gene has CDR1 LGHDT and CDR2 YNNKEL (reference sequence). The origin of this receptor is a woman aged 50 to 60 with COVID-19, enrolled during active disease. The sample consisted of peripheral blood. The chain uses TRBV3-1 (or the pseudogene TRBV3-2) and TRBJ1-3; possible D gene TRBD1, 6 bases. The CDR3 region has the DNA TGTGCCAGCAGACAGGGTGCTGGAAACACCATATATTTT. It specifies CASRQGAGNTIYF.